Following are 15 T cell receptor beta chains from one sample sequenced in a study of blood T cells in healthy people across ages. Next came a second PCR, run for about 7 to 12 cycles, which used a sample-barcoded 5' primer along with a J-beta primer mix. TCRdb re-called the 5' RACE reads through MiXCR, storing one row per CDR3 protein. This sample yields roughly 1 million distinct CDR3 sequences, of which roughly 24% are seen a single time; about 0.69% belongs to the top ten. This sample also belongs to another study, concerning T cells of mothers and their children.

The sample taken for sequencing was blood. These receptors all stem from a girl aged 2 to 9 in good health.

The CDR3 region has the DNA TGTGCCAGCAGCAACCTTAAATCCTACAATGAGCAGTTCTTC. Its translation is CASSNLKSYNEQFF. The rearrangement links TRBV11-2 to TRBJ2-1; D unclear. The CDR3 runs 14 residues. Germline V CDR1 and CDR2: SGHAT, FQNNGV. Trimming stripped 5 bases from V and 1 base from J, with 9 bases between.

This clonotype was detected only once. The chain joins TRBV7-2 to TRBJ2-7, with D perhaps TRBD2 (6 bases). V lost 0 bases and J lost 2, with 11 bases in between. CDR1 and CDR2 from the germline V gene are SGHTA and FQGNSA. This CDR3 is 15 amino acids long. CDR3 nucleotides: TGTGCCAGCAGCTTAGCCTCGGACTACACCTACGAGCAGTACTTC. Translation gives CASSLASDYTYEQYF.

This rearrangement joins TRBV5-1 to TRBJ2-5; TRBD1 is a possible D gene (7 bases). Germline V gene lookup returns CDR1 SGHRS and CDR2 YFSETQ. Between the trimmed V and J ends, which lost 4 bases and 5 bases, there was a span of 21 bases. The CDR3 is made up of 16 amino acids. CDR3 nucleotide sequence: TGCGCCAGCAGCGCTACTGGTGCGGCGGGACAGGAGACCCAGTACTTC. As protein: CASSATGAAGQETQYF.

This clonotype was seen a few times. The CDR3 DNA follows: TGTGCCAGCAGTTACCACCGGCAGGGCACTGAAGCTTTCTTT. This sequence encodes CASSYHRQGTEAFF. This chain connects TRBV6-5 to TRBJ1-1, with D possibly TRBD1 on 5 matching bases. In germline, CDR1 is MNHEY, CDR2 SVGAGI. Trimming removed 2 bases at V and 4 bases at J, with 11 bases between. The CDR3 has 14 amino acids.

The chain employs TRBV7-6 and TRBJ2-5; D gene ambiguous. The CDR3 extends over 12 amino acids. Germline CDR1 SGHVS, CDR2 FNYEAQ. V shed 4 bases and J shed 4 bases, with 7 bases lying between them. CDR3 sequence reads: CASSSATETQYF. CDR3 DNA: TGTGCCAGCAGCTCTGCCACAGAGACCCAGTACTTC.

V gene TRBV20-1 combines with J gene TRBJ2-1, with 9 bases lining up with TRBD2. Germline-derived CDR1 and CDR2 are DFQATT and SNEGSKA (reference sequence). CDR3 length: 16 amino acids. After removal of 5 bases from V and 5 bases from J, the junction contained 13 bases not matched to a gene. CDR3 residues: CSAEPSLAGADNEQFF. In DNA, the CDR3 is TGCAGTGCTGAACCTTCCTTAGCGGGGGCCGACAATGAGCAGTTCTTC.

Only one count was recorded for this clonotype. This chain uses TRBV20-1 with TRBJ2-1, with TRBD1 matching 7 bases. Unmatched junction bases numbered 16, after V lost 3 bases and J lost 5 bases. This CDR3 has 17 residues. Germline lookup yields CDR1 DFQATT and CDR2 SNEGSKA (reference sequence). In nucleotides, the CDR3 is TGCAGTGCTAGGGACCCCCGGGACAGAGACCCACACAATGAGCAGTTCTTC. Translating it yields CSARDPRDRDPHNEQFF.

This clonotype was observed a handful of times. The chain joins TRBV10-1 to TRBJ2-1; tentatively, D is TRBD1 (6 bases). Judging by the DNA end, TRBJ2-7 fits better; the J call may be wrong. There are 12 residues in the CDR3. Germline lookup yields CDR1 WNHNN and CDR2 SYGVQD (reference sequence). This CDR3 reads CASSGGQNEQYF. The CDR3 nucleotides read TGCGCCAGCAGTGGAGGACAGAACGAGCAGTACTTC.

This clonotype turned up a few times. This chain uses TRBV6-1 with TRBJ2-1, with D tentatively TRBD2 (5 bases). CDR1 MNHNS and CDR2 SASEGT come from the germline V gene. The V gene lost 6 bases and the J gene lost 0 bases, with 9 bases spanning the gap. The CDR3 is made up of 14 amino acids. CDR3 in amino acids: CASRSGRSYNEQFF. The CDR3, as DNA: TGTGCCAGCAGGAGCGGCCGCTCCTACAATGAGCAGTTCTTC.

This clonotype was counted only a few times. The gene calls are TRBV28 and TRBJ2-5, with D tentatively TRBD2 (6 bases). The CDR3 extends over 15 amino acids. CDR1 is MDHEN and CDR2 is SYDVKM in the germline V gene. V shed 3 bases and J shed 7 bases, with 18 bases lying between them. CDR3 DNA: TGTGCCAGCAGTTTTGAGGCAGGGCGGGGTGTGACCCAGTACTTC. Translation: CASSFEAGRGVTQYF.

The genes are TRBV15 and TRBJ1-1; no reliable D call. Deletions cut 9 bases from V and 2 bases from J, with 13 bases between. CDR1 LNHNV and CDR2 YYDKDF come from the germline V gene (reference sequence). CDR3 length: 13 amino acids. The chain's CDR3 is CATGRATNTEAFF. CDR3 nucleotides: TGTGCCACGGGTAGGGCAACCAACACTGAAGCTTTCTTT.

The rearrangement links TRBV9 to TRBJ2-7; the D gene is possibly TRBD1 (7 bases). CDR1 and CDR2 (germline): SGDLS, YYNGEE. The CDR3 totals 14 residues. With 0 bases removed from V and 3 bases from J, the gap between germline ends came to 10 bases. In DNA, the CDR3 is TGTGCCAGCAGCGTAGGCCAGGGGGGCTACGAGCAGTACTTC. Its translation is CASSVGQGGYEQYF. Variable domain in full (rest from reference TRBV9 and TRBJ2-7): DSGVTQTPKHLITATGQRVTLRCSPRSGDLSVYWYQQSLDQGLQFLIQYYNGEERAKGNILERFSAQQFPDLHSELNLSSLELGDSALYFCASSVGQGGYEQYFGPGTRLTVT.

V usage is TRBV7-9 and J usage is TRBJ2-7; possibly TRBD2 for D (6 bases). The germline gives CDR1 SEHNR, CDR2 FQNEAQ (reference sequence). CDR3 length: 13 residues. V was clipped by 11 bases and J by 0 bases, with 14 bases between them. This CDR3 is CALSGRASYEQYF. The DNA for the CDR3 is TGTGCCCTGAGCGGGCGTGCCTCCTACGAGCAGTACTTC.

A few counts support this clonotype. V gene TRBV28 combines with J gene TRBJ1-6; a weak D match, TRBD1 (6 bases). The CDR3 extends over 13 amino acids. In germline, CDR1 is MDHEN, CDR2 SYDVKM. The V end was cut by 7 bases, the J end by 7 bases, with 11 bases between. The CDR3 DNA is TGTGCCAGCAAAGGACAGACAAATTCACCCCTCCACTTT. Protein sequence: CASKGQTNSPLHF.

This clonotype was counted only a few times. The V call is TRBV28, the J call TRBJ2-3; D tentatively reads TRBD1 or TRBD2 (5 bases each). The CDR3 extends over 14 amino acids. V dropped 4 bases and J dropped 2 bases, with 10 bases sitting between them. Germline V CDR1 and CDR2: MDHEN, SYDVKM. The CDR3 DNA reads TGTGCCAGCAGTTATACCGGGACCACAGATACGCAGTATTTT. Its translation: CASSYTGTTDTQYF.